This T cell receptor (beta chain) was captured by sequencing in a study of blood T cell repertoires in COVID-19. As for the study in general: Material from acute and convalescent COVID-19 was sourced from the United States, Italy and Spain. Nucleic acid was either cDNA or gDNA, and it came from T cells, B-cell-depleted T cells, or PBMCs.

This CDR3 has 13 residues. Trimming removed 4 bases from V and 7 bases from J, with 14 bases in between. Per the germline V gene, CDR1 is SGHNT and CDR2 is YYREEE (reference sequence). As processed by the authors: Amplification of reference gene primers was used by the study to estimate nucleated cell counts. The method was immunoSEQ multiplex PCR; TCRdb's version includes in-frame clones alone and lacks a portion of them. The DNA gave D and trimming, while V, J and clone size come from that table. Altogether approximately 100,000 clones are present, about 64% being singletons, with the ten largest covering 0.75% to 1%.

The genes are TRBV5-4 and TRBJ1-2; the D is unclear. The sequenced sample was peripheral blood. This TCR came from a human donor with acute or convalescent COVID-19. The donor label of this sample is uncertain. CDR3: CASSTPGEGGYTF. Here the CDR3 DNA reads TGTGCCAGCAGCACCCCGGGAGAGGGTGGCTACACCTTC.